This T cell receptor beta chain was observed in a study of T cell responses to AZD1222 COVID-19 vaccine. The CDR3 is 14 amino acids. V lost 8 bases to trimming and J lost 0 bases, with 11 bases between them. CDR1 and CDR2 from the germline V gene are MNHNY and SVGAGI (reference sequence). Details on this clone: Its antigen remains unidentified.

Notes on the study in general: Dominant CD4 TCR responses targeted spike regions 160-218 and 743-854. Unmutated variant regions reportedly attract nearly half of all spike-specific TCRs. The study found Spike-specific TCR breadth and depth rose after two AZD1222 doses. Repertoires were obtained solely post-peak T cell response.

Libraries were prepared by immunoSEQ multiplex PCR; TCRdb keeps only in-frame clonotypes and omits some of them. The sample has 90,000 to 120,000 clones; 85% to 95% are singletons. Sequencing was performed on peripheral blood, taken 28 days after the second AZD1222 dose. The receptor was isolated from an adult who received the AZD1222 COVID-19 vaccine. J is TRBJ1-5 and V is TRBV6-6; D gene ambiguous. The CDR3 nucleotides are TGTGCCAGCTCCCCGATAAATAGCAATCAGCCCCAGCATTTT. Protein product: CASSPINSNQPQHF.